This TCR beta chain came from a study of cytomegalovirus exposure and HLA in healthy donors. Study-wide background: It was reported in a later analysis that the same platform had been used for the 120 validation repertoires as for the 666 first-cohort repertoires.

Assay used: immunoSEQ multiplex PCR; TCRdb lists only in-frame clones, some missing. The sample lists about 78,000 clones; roughly 95% were seen once. Study-wide results and limits: Both high specificity and high sensitivity reportedly marked the classifier's diagnosis of cytomegalovirus status. Researchers counted approximately 160 TCR beta chains as cytomegalovirus-associated.

Trimming cost V 0 bases and J 4 bases, with 12 bases left between them. This CDR3 is built from 16 residues. Germline V CDR1 and CDR2: MNHEY, SMNVEV (reference sequence). With regard to this clone: Its target is not known.

The chain has TRBV27 and TRBJ2-2; D call uncertain. This receptor was taken from a man between 18 and 35 years old in good health and CMV-seropositive. Sequencing used PBMCs. The CDR3 region has the DNA TGTGCCAGCAGTTTATCCAGTCAAATCTTCACCGGGGAGCTGTTTTTT. This encodes CASSLSSQIFTGELFF.